Below, 17 T cell receptor beta chains from the same sample are listed, as sequenced in a study of blood T cell repertoires in COVID-19. Some clones are missing from TCRdb's copy, which holds only in-frame ones; the method was immunoSEQ multiplex PCR. The sample has tens of thousands of clones, about 80% seen once. Sequencing was carried out using peripheral blood. The receptors were gathered from a woman in her fifties or sixties with acute or convalescent COVID-19.

This clone was counted once. V usage is TRBV10-1 and J usage is TRBJ1-6; perhaps TRBD1 as D (6 bases). Trimming removed 4 bases from V and 12 bases from J, with 13 bases in between. The CDR3 is 13 residues long. Germline CDR1 reads WNHNN; CDR2 reads SYGVQD (reference sequence). CDR3 sequence: CASSGQRGGPLHF. In DNA, the CDR3 is TGCGCCAGCAGTGGACAAAGGGGGGGACCCCTCCACTTT.

CDR3 nucleotide sequence: TGTGCCAGCAGCAAAGGGCAGACTTTCTTT. It specifies CASSKGQTFF. The chain has TRBV21-1 and TRBJ1-1; the table's D call, TRBD1, has no DNA check behind it. TRBV21-1 is recorded as a pseudogene. This CDR3 is 10 amino acids long.

This clone occurred once. The genes are TRBV19 and TRBJ1-1; D is uncertain. Germline V gene sequence: CDR1 LNHDA, CDR2 SQIVND (reference sequence). V was shortened by 6 bases and J by 4 bases, with 12 bases between the two germline ends. This CDR3 region has 13 residues. The CDR3 DNA reads as TGTGCCAGTAGGCCGGGTTGGTTCACTGAAGCTTTCTTT. This translates into CASRPGWFTEAFF.

The V call is TRBV7-3, the J call TRBJ2-2; D is perhaps TRBD1 (6 bases). Germline CDR1 and CDR2: SGHTA and FQGTGA. The ends were cut back, 5 bases at V and 6 bases at J, with 13 bases in the middle. This CDR3 spans 14 amino acids. The CDR3 nucleotides read TGTGCCAGCAGCCAAATACAGGGAGCCGGGGAGCTGTTTTTT. As protein: CASSQIQGAGELFF.

This chain uses TRBV14 with TRBJ2-1; 9 nucleotides agree with TRBD1. This CDR3 comprises 17 residues. The junction had 10 bases not matched to a gene; V was cut back by 0 bases and J by 7 bases. Per the germline V gene, CDR1 is SGHDN and CDR2 is FVKESK. The CDR3 DNA is TGTGCCAGCAGCCAAGATATTCGCGGGACAGGGCGGAATGAGCAGTTCTTC. This translates into CASSQDIRGTGRNEQFF.

This chain uses TRBV27 with TRBJ2-2, with D perhaps matching TRBD2 (5 bases). The germline V gene has CDR1 MNHEY and CDR2 SMNVEV (reference sequence). Trimming took off 6 bases at V and 3 bases at J, with 17 bases between the two ends. The CDR3 covers 16 residues. The CDR3 loop reads CASREGLGQDTGELFF. The CDR3 DNA sequence: TGTGCCAGCAGAGAGGGTCTGGGCCAAGACACCGGGGAGCTGTTTTTT.

The rearrangement joins TRBV5-1 to TRBJ2-1; a possible D gene is TRBD1 (6 bases). Per the germline V gene, CDR1 is SGHRS and CDR2 is YFSETQ. Trimming stripped 0 bases from V and 7 bases from J, with 14 bases between. The CDR3 totals 15 residues. The CDR3 nucleotides read TGCGCCAGCAGCTTGGCAGGGGCGCTGGGGAATGAGCAGTTCTTC. Amino acid sequence: CASSLAGALGNEQFF.

This rearrangement joins TRBV7-9 to TRBJ1-6; possibly TRBD1 for D (6 bases). Trimming left V 7 bases short and J 7 bases short, with 14 bases between. Germline CDR1 reads SEHNR; CDR2 reads FQNEAQ (reference sequence). The CDR3 is made up of 14 amino acids. In DNA form, the CDR3 reads TGTGCCAGCACCCCGCCCAGGGGAAATTCACCCCTCCACTTT. Protein product: CASTPPRGNSPLHF.

The chain is built from TRBV19 and TRBJ2-1; the D is unclear. Trimming took off 0 bases at V and 7 bases at J, with 7 bases between the two ends. Germline CDR1 reads LNHDA; CDR2 reads SQIVND (reference sequence). The CDR3 loop spans 13 amino acids. This chain's CDR3 is CASSIDSLNEQFF. The CDR3 region has the DNA TGTGCCAGTAGTATAGACAGTTTGAATGAGCAGTTCTTC.

The rearrangement links TRBV18 to TRBJ2-2; 14 bases fit TRBD2. The germline V gene has CDR1 KGHSH and CDR2 LQKENI. Germline trimming cut 3 bases from V and 1 base from J; bases unmatched to any gene: 4. The CDR3 has 18 residues. Written as DNA, the CDR3 is TGTGCCAGCTCACCGGACGGACTAGCGGGGGGGAACACCGGGGAGCTGTTTTTT. It codes for CASSPDGLAGGNTGELFF.

The chain uses TRBV7-8 and TRBJ2-1; D gene uncertain. Germline assignment: CDR1 SGHVS and CDR2 FQNEAQ. This CDR3 contains 12 residues. Trimming stripped 3 bases from V and 8 bases from J, with 8 bases between. The CDR3 region is CASSFIFHEQFF. The CDR3 DNA reads TGTGCCAGCAGCTTCATTTTCCATGAGCAGTTCTTC.

The V and J genes are TRBV5-4 and TRBJ2-7, with TRBD2 identical over 7 bases. Germline values: CDR1 SGHNT, CDR2 YYREEE (reference sequence). This CDR3 region has 16 residues. Trimming took 0 bases from V and 1 from J; bases not matched to a gene: 7. The CDR3 DNA is TGTGCCAGCAGCTTGGTAGGGCGGGGGACTTCCTACGAGCAGTACTTC. It encodes CASSLVGRGTSYEQYF.

This sequence joins TRBV7-2 and TRBJ2-7; 7 positions agree with TRBD2. CDR3 size: 14 residues. Germline CDR1 and CDR2: SGHTA and FQGNSA. J was trimmed by 4 bases and V by 6 bases; bases with no gene match: 9. CDR3 sequence reads: CASRQTRREYEQYF. The DNA of the CDR3 is TGTGCCAGCAGACAAACCAGGCGGGAGTACGAGCAGTACTTC.

This chain's CDR3 is CASSLSTGANVLTF. Here the CDR3 DNA reads TGCGCCAGCAGCTTAAGCACTGGGGCCAACGTCCTGACTTTC. The rearrangement links TRBV5-1 to TRBJ2-6, with D unclear. Between the trimmed V and J ends, which lost 2 bases and 2 bases, there was a span of 5 bases. This CDR3 has 14 amino acids. Germline V lookup: CDR1 SGHRS, CDR2 YFSETQ.

The chain employs TRBV19 and TRBJ2-4; 8 nucleotides agree with TRBD1. The CDR3 extends over 14 amino acids. V gave up 5 bases and J gave up 3 bases; unmatched junction bases: 3. Germline lookup yields CDR1 LNHDA and CDR2 SQIVND (reference sequence). The chain's CDR3 is CASSVGQVKNIQYF. Written as DNA, the CDR3 is TGTGCCAGTAGTGTGGGACAGGTCAAAAACATTCAGTACTTC.

The rearrangement joins TRBV24-1 to TRBJ2-1; TRBD1 might be the D (5 bases). From germline, CDR1 is KGHDR and CDR2 SFDVKD. V lost 4 bases and J lost 0, with 6 bases in between. There are 14 residues in the CDR3. This chain's CDR3 is CATSDRVSYNEQFF. The CDR3 DNA is TGTGCCACCAGTGACAGGGTCTCCTACAATGAGCAGTTCTTC.

This clone came up a few times. The sample carries other DNA sequences with the same CDR3. The rearrangement joins TRBV14 to TRBJ1-2; D is uncertain. Germline V CDR1 and CDR2: SGHDN, FVKESK. V lost 0 bases and J 4 bases, leaving 6 bases between the germline ends. CDR3 size: 13 residues. The CDR3 coding sequence is TGTGCCAGCAGCCAAGACCTATTCTATGGCTACACCTTC. It encodes CASSQDLFYGYTF.